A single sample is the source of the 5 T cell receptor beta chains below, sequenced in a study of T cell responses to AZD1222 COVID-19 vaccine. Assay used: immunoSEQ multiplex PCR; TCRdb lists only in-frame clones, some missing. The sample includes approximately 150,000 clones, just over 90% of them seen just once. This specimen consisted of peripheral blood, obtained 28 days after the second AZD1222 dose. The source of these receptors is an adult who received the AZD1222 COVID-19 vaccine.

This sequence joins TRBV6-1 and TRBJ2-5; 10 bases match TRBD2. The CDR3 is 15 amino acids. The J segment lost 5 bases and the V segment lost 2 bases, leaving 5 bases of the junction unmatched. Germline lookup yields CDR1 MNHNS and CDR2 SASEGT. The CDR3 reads CASSELAGAQETQYF. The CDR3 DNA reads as TGTGCCAGCAGTGAACTAGCGGGGGCCCAGGAGACCCAGTACTTC.

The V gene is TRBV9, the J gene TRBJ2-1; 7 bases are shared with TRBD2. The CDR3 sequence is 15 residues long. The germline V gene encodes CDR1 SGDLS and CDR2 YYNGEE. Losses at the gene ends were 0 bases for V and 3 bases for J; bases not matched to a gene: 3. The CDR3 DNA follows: TGTGCCAGCAGCGTAGACGGGGGGATCTACAATGAGCAGTTCTTC. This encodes CASSVDGGIYNEQFF.

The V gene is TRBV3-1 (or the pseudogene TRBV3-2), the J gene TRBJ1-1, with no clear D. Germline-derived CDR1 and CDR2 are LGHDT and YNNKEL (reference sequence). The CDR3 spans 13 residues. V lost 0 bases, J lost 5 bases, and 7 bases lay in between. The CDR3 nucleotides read TGTGCCAGCAGCCAAGATAGGGTGACTGAAGCTTTCTTT. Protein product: CASSQDRVTEAFF.

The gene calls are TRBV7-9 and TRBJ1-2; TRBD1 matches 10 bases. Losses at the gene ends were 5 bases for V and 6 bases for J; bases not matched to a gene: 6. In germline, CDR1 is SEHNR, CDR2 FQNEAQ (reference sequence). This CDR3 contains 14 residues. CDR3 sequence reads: CASSLGQGQNGYTF. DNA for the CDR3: TGTGCCAGCAGCCTGGGACAGGGGCAGAATGGCTACACCTTC.

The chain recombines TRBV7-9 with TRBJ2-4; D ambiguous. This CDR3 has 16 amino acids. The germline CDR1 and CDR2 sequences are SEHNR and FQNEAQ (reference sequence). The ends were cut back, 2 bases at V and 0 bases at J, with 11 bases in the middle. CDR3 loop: CASSLSSGLAKNIQYF. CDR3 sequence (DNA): TGTGCCAGCAGCTTAAGTTCCGGTCTAGCCAAAAACATTCAGTACTTC.